The present entry profiles one TCR beta chain with its context. The antigen remains unidentified. The sample originates from a study of early T cells in non-severe SARS-CoV-2 infection. For the study at large: Bulk RNA taken from unsorted whole blood was sequenced, leaving chains unpaired. Findings and limits, study-wide: Private and CD4 specificities were missed by VDJdb matching, skewed to anti-spike CD8.

The CDR3 runs to 15 residues. The germline V gene has CDR1 SGHKS and CDR2 YYEKEE (reference sequence). The V end lost 5 bases, the J end lost 0 bases, and 12 bases lay between the germline ends. Individual cDNA molecules received unique molecular identifiers. TCRdb used MiXCR to reprocess the 5' RACE reads, holding one entry per CDR3 protein. The sample has 75,000 to 80,000 distinct CDR3 sequences, about 9.6% seen once. The chain combines TRBV5-5 with TRBJ1-3; D may be TRBD1 (6 bases). Input material: whole blood. The TCR originated in an adult who was a healthcare worker with PCR-confirmed SARS-CoV-2 infection or an uninfected control (not recorded which). The CDR3: CASSYSGDSGNTIYF. CDR3 in DNA: TGTGCCAGCAGTTACTCAGGGGACTCTGGAAACACCATATATTTT. The full variable domain, with the rest looked up from reference TRBV5-5 and TRBJ1-3, is DAGVTQSPTHLIKTRGQQVTLRCSPISGHKSVSWYQQVLGQGPQFIFQYYEKEERGRGNFPDRFSARQFPNYSSELNVNALLLGDSALYLCASSYSGDSGNTIYFGEGSWLTVV.